Below are 9 T cell receptor beta chains sequenced from a single sample in a study of CXCR3-negative and CXCR3-positive naive CD8 T cells. Via 5' RACE with UMI labels, TRB cDNA libraries were prepared. TCRdb reprocessed the 5' RACE reads, with one entry per CDR3 protein and no DNA. This sample lists thousands of distinct CDR3 sequences; its ten largest clones have 2% to 2.5%. The specimen sequenced was naive CXCR3- CD8+ T cells from blood. Subset defined: CD45RO-CCR7+CD27+CD95- naive CD8+ T cells lacking CXCR3 (TNR3-). The receptors stem from a human donor in good health. Some clones in this sample may be carry-over from other donors' samples.

The chain is built from TRBV12-5 and TRBJ1-1. The CDR3 length is 15 residues. CDR1 and CDR2 (germline): LGHNT, FRNRAP. The CDR3 region is CASGLVGSLNTEAFF.

This clonotype is labeled medium-sized based on frequency. This rearrangement joins TRBV7-9 to TRBJ1-4; the TCRdb call, TRBD1, lacks DNA for checking. Looked up from germline, CDR1 is SEHNR and CDR2 is FQNEAQ (reference sequence). There are 19 residues in the CDR3. CDR3: CASSLGSSPRDQLNEKLFF.

The chain carries TRBV4-1 and TRBJ2-1; TCRdb designates TRBD2, a call that cannot be tested without DNA. This CDR3 has 16 amino acids. Germline V gene lookup returns CDR1 MGHRA and CDR2 YSYEKL. The CDR3 reads CASSQVSAGEGDEQFF.

This chain uses TRBV7-2 with TRBJ2-2; the TCRdb call, TRBD2, lacks DNA for checking. Per the germline V gene, CDR1 is SGHTA and CDR2 is FQGNSA. This CDR3 has 13 residues. The CDR3 region is CASSLGLAGELFF.

This rearrangement joins TRBV29-1 to TRBJ1-2; TCRdb lists TRBD1, though no DNA is available to test this call. The CDR3 totals 12 residues. Germline CDR1 SQVTM, CDR2 ANQGSEA. The CDR3: CSVVVTGDGYTF.

The chain joins TRBV20-1 to TRBJ2-5; TCRdb's D call, TRBD2, is unchecked because there is no DNA. The CDR3 extends over 14 amino acids. The V gene's germline CDR1 is DFQATT and CDR2 SNEGSKA (reference sequence). The CDR3 sequence: CSAFGTSSTETQYF.

The chain joins TRBV12-3 or TRBV12-4 to TRBJ1-5. The length of the CDR3 is 16 residues. The CDR3 reads CASSLGESYSNQPQHF.

The V call is TRBV10-2, the J call TRBJ2-3. CDR3 size: 13 residues. CDR1 WSHSY and CDR2 SAAADI come from the germline V gene. CDR3 loop: CASSATRADTQYF.

This clonotype registers medium-sized by frequency. The chain has TRBV29-1 and TRBJ2-7; TCRdb selects TRBD1, and the lack of DNA leaves this call unchecked. There are 19 residues in the CDR3. Germline V gene lookup returns CDR1 SQVTM and CDR2 ANQGSEA. The CDR3 sequence: CNSPFLKTATGKLSYEQYF.